This T cell receptor beta chain is drawn from a study of CD8 T cells in Susac syndrome. Per germline, CDR1 SEHNR and CDR2 FQNEAQ (reference sequence). V lost 4 bases, J lost 2 bases, and 21 bases lay in between. The CDR3 runs 17 residues. The authors reverse transcribed roughly 0.5 to 1 ug RNA with random hexamers. TCRdb processed the immunoSEQ multiplex PCR reads anew with MiXCR; each CDR3 protein has one entry. This table has 200,000 to 300,000 distinct CDR3 sequences, approximately 92% appearing once. Sequenced material: CD4+ T cells from PBMCs. The chain has TRBV7-9 and TRBJ2-7; a possible D gene is TRBD1 (5 bases). The TCR comes from a human donor with multiple sclerosis. In nucleotides, the CDR3 is TGTGCCAGCAGCTGGGGAAGGGGTTCTTCTGTGGCCTACGAGCAGTACTTC. It translates to CASSWGRGSSVAYEQYF.